The 13 T cell receptor beta chains below come from one sample, sequenced in a study of PD-1 blockade in classical Hodgkin lymphoma. Time point described: newly diagnosed, previously untreated cHL patient sample. Negative selection with magnetic separation was used to purify CD4+ T cells from thawed PBMCs. Method: immunoSEQ multiplex PCR; TCRdb's copy keeps in-frame clones and lacks some. The data hold around 20,000 clones, with about 80% observed a single time. The sample comprised CD4+ T cells from blood. All receptors derive from a human donor with classical Hodgkin lymphoma.

This chain joins TRBV7-3 and TRBJ2-2; the D is unclear. The ends were cut back, 5 bases at V and 5 bases at J, with 6 bases in the middle. This CDR3 spans 12 amino acids. From germline, CDR1 is SGHTA and CDR2 FQGTGA. The CDR3 sequence is CASSKRTGELFF. The CDR3 DNA reads as TGTGCCAGCAGCAAAAGAACCGGGGAGCTGTTTTTT.

In nucleotides, the CDR3 is TGTGCCAGCAGCTCCTCGGGACTAGTCACGTATTTT. This gives the protein CASSSSGLVTYF. The J gene is TRBJ2-3, the V gene TRBV7-2; the match to TRBD2 covers 8 bases. The germline gives CDR1 SGHTA, CDR2 FQGNSA. The CDR3 is 12 amino acids. The junction had 8 bases not matched to a gene; V was cut back by 4 bases and J by 14 bases. Complete variable domain (other parts from reference TRBV7-2 and TRBJ2-3): GAGVSQSPSNKVTEKGKDVELRCDPISGHTALYWYRQSLGQGLEFLIYFQGNSAPDKSGLPSDRFSAERTGGSVSTLTIQRTQQEDSAVYLCASSSSGLVTYFGPGTRLTVL.

The J gene is TRBJ2-5, the V gene TRBV7-8, with TRBD2 matching 15 bases. J lost 5 bases, V lost 5 bases, and 9 bases had no gene match. CDR1 and CDR2 from the germline V gene are SGHVS and FQNEAQ. The CDR3 totals 17 residues. The CDR3: CASSAKGLAGGGETQYF. CDR3 DNA sequence: TGTGCCAGCAGCGCCAAGGGACTAGCGGGAGGTGGGGAGACCCAGTACTTC.

This clone was seen a handful of times. The V call is TRBV19, the J call TRBJ1-1; D gene uncertain. Germline V gene lookup returns CDR1 LNHDA and CDR2 SQIVND (reference sequence). CDR3 size: 15 residues. Trimming took off 10 bases at V and 0 bases at J, with 18 bases between the two ends. For the CDR3, the DNA is TGTGCCACCTCGGATGGCAGTTCTATGAACACTGAAGCTTTCTTT. This gives the protein CATSDGSSMNTEAFF.

This chain joins TRBV11-2 and TRBJ2-7; TRBD1 aligns across 7 bases. The CDR3 is made up of 18 amino acids. The junction had 19 bases not matched to a gene; V was cut back by 3 bases and J by 5 bases. CDR1 SGHAT and CDR2 FQNNGV come from the germline V gene. In nucleotides, the CDR3 is TGTGCCAGCAGCTTTTCGGGGTACAGGGGAAATCGGGGTGACGAGCAGTACTTC. As protein: CASSFSGYRGNRGDEQYF.

This chain uses TRBV6-5 with TRBJ1-1, with D tentatively TRBD1 (5 bases). Germline lookup yields CDR1 MNHEY and CDR2 SVGAGI. The CDR3 is made up of 15 amino acids. Trimming took off 0 bases at V and 0 bases at J, with 8 bases between the two ends. Here the CDR3 DNA reads TGTGCCAGCAGTTACTCGATGGGGGTGAACACTGAAGCTTTCTTT. It specifies CASSYSMGVNTEAFF.

This clone was found a few times. The chain employs TRBV19 and TRBJ1-5; D is perhaps TRBD1 (5 bases). CDR3 length: 17 residues. V lost 0 bases, J lost 4 bases, and 16 bases lay in between. The germline CDR1 and CDR2 sequences are LNHDA and SQIVND (reference sequence). CDR3 nucleotide sequence: TGTGCCAGTAGTATAGATTTATGGCAGGGAGGGAATCAGCCCCAGCATTTT. Translated, it gives CASSIDLWQGGNQPQHF.

The chain has TRBV4-1 and TRBJ2-7; 7 bases are shared with TRBD2. The length of the CDR3 is 13 residues. The trim removed 4 bases at V and 5 bases at J, leaving 5 bases unmatched. CDR1 is MGHRA and CDR2 is YSYEKL in the germline V gene. The CDR3 is CASSPPGRDEQYF. In DNA form, the CDR3 reads TGCGCCAGCAGCCCGCCTGGGAGGGACGAGCAGTACTTC.

This chain uses TRBV7-6 with TRBJ1-2, with 7 bases aligning to TRBD1. The CDR3 has 13 amino acids. The ends lost 5 bases at V and 7 bases at J; junction bases unmatched: 7. The V gene's germline CDR1 is SGHVS and CDR2 FNYEAQ. The CDR3 region has the DNA TGTGCCAGCAGCCGACAGGGTCAACTTGGCTACACCTTC. This gives the protein CASSRQGQLGYTF.

The chain uses TRBV2 and TRBJ2-2; 9 nucleotides match TRBD2. Germline CDR1 SNHLY, CDR2 FYNNEI. Trimming cost V 4 bases and J 4 bases; bases outside gene matches: 16. This CDR3 comprises 19 residues. The DNA for the CDR3 is TGTGCCAGCAGTGCCACTGGCGGCGGGAGGGCCAGGACCACCGGGGAGCTGTTTTTT. As protein: CASSATGGGRARTTGELFF.

The chain combines TRBV7-9 with TRBJ2-1; no reliable D call. V gave up 9 bases and J gave up 7 bases, with 13 bases separating them. This CDR3 has 12 amino acids. Germline assignment: CDR1 SEHNR and CDR2 FQNEAQ (reference sequence). The CDR3 region has the DNA TGTGCCAGTAAACAAGGATCGAATGAGCAGTTCTTC. It translates to CASKQGSNEQFF. Looking up the rest from reference TRBV7-9 and TRBJ2-1 gives the full variable domain: DTGVSQNPRHKITKRGQNVTFRCDPISEHNRLYWYRQTLGQGPEFLTYFQNEAQLEKSRLLSDRFSAERPKGSFSTLEIQRTEQGDSAMYLCASKQGSNEQFFGPGTRLTVL.

This rearrangement joins TRBV28 to TRBJ1-5, with TRBD1 identical over 8 bases. With V trimmed by 5 bases and J by 7 bases, 7 bases remained unmatched. This CDR3 has 14 residues. Germline-derived CDR1 and CDR2 are MDHEN and SYDVKM. The CDR3 region is CASSPGQGSQPQHF. Written as DNA, the CDR3 is TGTGCCAGCAGTCCAGGACAGGGTTCGCAGCCCCAGCATTTT.

The chain joins TRBV6-5 to TRBJ2-7; 7 nucleotides agree with TRBD1. The CDR3 consists of 14 residues. Germline V gene data show CDR1 as MNHEY and CDR2 as SVGAGI. J was trimmed by 2 bases and V by 1 base; bases with no gene match: 2. The CDR3 protein is CASSYLGGTYEQYF. In nucleotides, the CDR3 is TGTGCCAGCAGTTACTTAGGGGGCACCTACGAGCAGTACTTC.